The text below deals with one TCR beta chain. What it binds is not known. TCRdb reprocessed the 5' RACE reads and reports one entry per CDR3 protein, with no DNA. The sample has about 380,000 distinct CDR3 sequences. Germline loops: CDR1 KGHSH, CDR2 LQKENI. This CDR3 region has 16 residues. This sample stems from a study of T cells expressing NK-cell markers. Study information: Eight donors were sequenced, of whom seven were HCMV-seropositive, while the remaining one was HCMV-seronegative. Regarding the study as a whole: The study found dominant NKG2C+ clonotypes at about 1.0-8% of CD8+ T cells in six donors.

Specimen: blood T cells: a sorted CD56 or NKG2C T cell subset, CD4+ or CD8+ T cells, or bulk PBMC T cells (not recorded which). The sequence derives from a man aged 18-70 years in good health. This sequence joins TRBV18 and TRBJ2-1; TCRdb calls TRBD2, which cannot be checked without DNA. The CDR3 loop is CASSPRPSGSYNEQFF. The whole variable domain, remainder taken from reference TRBV18 and TRBJ2-1, is NAGVMQNPRHLVRRRGQEARLRCSPMKGHSHVYWYRQLPEEGLKFMVYLQKENIIDESGMPKERFSAEFPKEGPSILRIQQVVRGDSAAYFCASSPRPSGSYNEQFFGPGTRLTVL.